A single sample is the source of the 32 T cell receptor beta chains below, sequenced in a study of HIV-infected patients and healthy controls. cDNA was made from approximately 500 ng RNA using alpha and beta constant primers. Separate chain-specific third strand synthesis with multiplexing indices produced the alpha and beta libraries. TCRdb itself ran the 5' RACE reads through MiXCR, one entry per CDR3 protein. The sample lists roughly 15,000 distinct CDR3 sequences, about 9.8% occurring once. All unsorted peripheral T cells were captured because whole blood was used without fractionation. Sequencing used blood. The source of these receptors is an adult in good health.

The chain carries TRBV9 and TRBJ2-7; 12 bases match TRBD2. Germline CDR1 SGDLS, CDR2 YYNGEE. V lost 0 bases, J lost 4 bases, and 2 bases stayed unmatched. This CDR3 comprises 15 residues. The CDR3 region is CASSVAGTSGYEQYF. CDR3 bases: TGTGCCAGCAGCGTAGCCGGGACTAGCGGGTACGAGCAGTACTTC. The entire variable domain, with the rest obtained from reference TRBV9 and TRBJ2-7, is as follows: DSGVTQTPKHLITATGQRVTLRCSPRSGDLSVYWYQQSLDQGLQFLIQYYNGEERAKGNILERFSAQQFPDLHSELNLSSLELGDSALYFCASSVAGTSGYEQYFGPGTRLTVT.

This clonotype was seen a few times. The chain employs TRBV27 and TRBJ2-7, with 14 positions matching TRBD2. This CDR3 region has 16 residues. Germline V gene lookup returns CDR1 MNHEY and CDR2 SMNVEV (reference sequence). J lost 4 bases, V lost 5 bases, and 7 bases had no gene match. For the CDR3, the DNA is TGTGCCAGCAGTGTTCGACTAGCGGGGGGGCCGTACGAGCAGTACTTC. Its translation: CASSVRLAGGPYEQYF.

The V and J genes are TRBV7-9 and TRBJ2-2; possible D gene TRBD1, 5 bases. The CDR3 sequence is 16 residues long. The germline gives CDR1 SEHNR, CDR2 FQNEAQ (reference sequence). The V end was cut by 5 bases, the J end by 0 bases, with 13 bases between. The CDR3 loop is CASSLGRAANTGELFF. The CDR3 DNA sequence: TGTGCCAGCAGCCTCGGCAGGGCTGCGAACACCGGGGAGCTGTTTTTT.

A single count supports this clonotype. This CDR3 is CASSWEEGPYNEQFF. In DNA, the CDR3 is TGTGCCAGCAGTTGGGAGGAGGGTCCCTACAATGAGCAGTTCTTC. The V gene is TRBV27, the J gene TRBJ2-1, with D possibly matching TRBD2 (6 bases). CDR1 and CDR2 from the germline V gene are MNHEY and SMNVEV (reference sequence). V was cut by 4 bases and J by 2 bases, with 12 bases left in between. The CDR3 is made up of 15 amino acids.

This clonotype was observed at least ten times. This chain's CDR3 is CASSVPGLAGTNEQFF. CDR3 nucleotides: TGTGCCAGTAGTGTCCCGGGACTAGCGGGAACCAACGAGCAGTTCTTC. The chain is built from TRBV19 and TRBJ2-1; TRBD2 matches at 13 bases. The trim removed 5 bases at V and 10 bases at J, leaving 11 bases unmatched. Germline V gene lookup returns CDR1 LNHDA and CDR2 SQIVND (reference sequence). This CDR3 has 16 amino acids.

By share, this clonotype ranks as medium-sized. The V call is TRBV21-1, the J call TRBJ2-5. TRBV21-1 has pseudogene status. The CDR3 runs to 12 residues. The CDR3 nucleotides are TGTGCCAGCAGCAACAACCAAGAGACCCAGTACTTC. Translating it yields CASSNNQETQYF.

This clonotype has at least ten counts. The chain carries TRBV27 and TRBJ2-1, with unresolved D. V lost 6 bases and J lost 3, with 9 bases in between. Germline CDR1 is MNHEY and CDR2 is SMNVEV (reference sequence). This CDR3 spans 13 amino acids. CDR3 sequence (DNA): TGTGCCAGCAGCCGCTCGAACTACAATGAGCAGTTCTTC. It is translated as CASSRSNYNEQFF.

By share, this clonotype ranks as medium-sized (0.01 to 0.1%). The chain combines TRBV5-5 with TRBJ2-7; D unclear. Trimming took 0 bases from V and 3 from J, leaving 7 bases between them. CDR3 length: 13 residues. The V gene's germline CDR1 is SGHKS and CDR2 YYEKEE (reference sequence). Written as DNA, the CDR3 is TGTGCCAGCAGCTTGGGTCACAGCTACGAGCAGTACTTC. Its translation is CASSLGHSYEQYF.

This clonotype showed up many times. V is TRBV12-3 or TRBV12-4 and J is TRBJ1-6; D uncertain. The CDR3 covers 13 residues. The germline V and J ends were trimmed by 7 bases and 7 bases, with 11 bases remaining between them. The CDR3 spells CASNQEMNSPLHF. The CDR3 region has the DNA TGTGCCAGCAATCAGGAGATGAATTCACCCCTCCACTTT.

This clonotype qualifies as medium-sized. The rearrangement joins TRBV6-2 or TRBV6-3 to TRBJ1-1; D is undetermined. This CDR3 spans 12 amino acids. The germline V gene has CDR1 MNHEY and CDR2 SVGEGT. V was trimmed by 6 bases and J by 9 bases, leaving 14 bases between them. The CDR3 loop reads CASRLGRSQAFF. The CDR3 DNA reads TGTGCCAGCAGGCTGGGGAGATCCCAAGCTTTCTTT.

This clonotype was seen more than once but under ten times. This rearrangement joins TRBV16 to TRBJ1-4; perhaps TRBD1 as D (6 bases). The germline V gene encodes CDR1 KGHSY and CDR2 FQNENV. The germline V and J ends were trimmed by 4 bases and 8 bases, with 11 bases remaining between them. The CDR3 runs 13 residues. This CDR3 is CASSRGAQEKLFF. The CDR3 region has the DNA TGTGCCAGCAGCCGGGGGGCCCAGGAAAAACTGTTTTTT.

This clonotype is classed as medium-sized. The chain joins TRBV7-2 to TRBJ2-3; no clear D. Between the trimmed V and J ends, which lost 8 bases and 2 bases, there was a span of 8 bases. The CDR3 spans 12 residues. Germline V gene sequence: CDR1 SGHTA, CDR2 FQGNSA. CDR3 amino acids: CASHLLTDTQYF. Written as DNA, the CDR3 is TGTGCCAGCCACTTACTCACAGATACGCAGTATTTT.

The V call is TRBV6-2 or TRBV6-3, the J call TRBJ2-7; D is unresolved. V was pared by 6 bases and J by 3 bases, with 9 bases between. CDR1 and CDR2 (germline): MNHEY, SVGEGT. The length of the CDR3 is 12 residues. The CDR3 sequence: CASSEGIYEQYF. DNA of the CDR3: TGTGCCAGCAGCGAAGGGATCTACGAGCAGTACTTC.

At least ten counts were recorded for this clonotype. The J gene is TRBJ1-5, the V gene TRBV7-8; unclear D gene. V was cut by 4 bases and J by 6 bases, with 16 bases left in between. The CDR3 is 15 amino acids. The germline V gene has CDR1 SGHVS and CDR2 FQNEAQ. CDR3 DNA sequence: TGTGCCAGCAGCTCCACCCCCGGGGTCGGTCAGCCCCAGCATTTT. Its translation is CASSSTPGVGQPQHF.

Of note for this clonotype: A much larger clone differs by one base, so this may be a read error. This chain uses TRBV6-1 with TRBJ1-2; no firm D call. This CDR3 is built from 14 residues. Germline loops: CDR1 MNHNS, CDR2 SASEGT. CDR3 nucleotide sequence: TGTGCCAGCAGTGTCCTACCGGGCCTCTATGGCCACACCTTC. Protein product: CASSVLPGLYGHTF.

In its sample, this clonotype is medium-sized. V gene TRBV7-2 combines with J gene TRBJ2-7; 9 bases map to TRBD2. The germline V gene has CDR1 SGHTA and CDR2 FQGNSA. There are 15 residues in the CDR3. V gave up 5 bases and J gave up 7 bases; unmatched junction bases: 12. CDR3 sequence reads: CASSARLALAGEQYF. The CDR3 coding sequence is TGTGCCAGCAGCGCCCGACTAGCGCTAGCGGGGGAGCAGTACTTC.

This clonotype was observed at least ten times. This sequence joins TRBV5-6 and TRBJ1-5, with D tentatively TRBD1 (5 bases). CDR3 size: 15 residues. Between the trimmed V and J ends, which lost 2 bases and 2 bases, there was a span of 11 bases. Germline V gene data show CDR1 as SGHDT and CDR2 as YYEEEE. Here the CDR3 reads CASSLRGGRNQPQHF. The CDR3 coding sequence is TGTGCCAGCAGCTTAAGGGGTGGTCGCAATCAGCCCCAGCATTTT.

In its sample, this clonotype ranks as medium-sized. This chain's CDR3 is CSAGGPIGQETQYF. The CDR3 DNA follows: TGCAGTGCTGGGGGGCCCATTGGGCAAGAGACCCAGTACTTC. The genes are TRBV20-1 and TRBJ2-5; D possibly matches TRBD1 or TRBD2 (6 bases each). Germline V CDR1 and CDR2: DFQATT, SNEGSKA (reference sequence). Trimming took 5 bases from V and 2 from J, leaving 15 bases between them. The CDR3 consists of 14 residues.

The chain carries TRBV6-2 or TRBV6-3 and TRBJ2-5; D remains unclear. Germline-derived CDR1 and CDR2 are MNHEY and SVGEGT. The length of the CDR3 is 13 residues. Deletions cut 4 bases from V and 1 base from J, with 7 bases between. CDR3: CASSSHPQETQYF. CDR3 coding DNA: TGTGCCAGCAGTTCACACCCCCAAGAGACCCAGTACTTC.

The sample holds many counts of this clonotype. A junction boundary mismatches the germline segment, possibly from a read error. This chain joins TRBV7-7 and TRBJ2-5; 14 bases agree with TRBD2. Germline V gives CDR1 SSHAT, CDR2 FNYEAQ (reference sequence). The CDR3 sequence is 18 residues long. CDR3 bases: TGTGCTAGCAGCCCGTCGGACGGGGGACTAGCGGGAGAAGAGACCCAGTACTTC. It codes for CASSPSDGGLAGEETQYF.

This clonotype was seen repeatedly, ten times or more. The chain carries TRBV6-2 or TRBV6-3 and TRBJ2-6; 7 bases agree with TRBD1. Germline CDR1 MNHEY, CDR2 SVGEGT. The CDR3 runs 15 residues. J gave up 2 bases and V 3 bases, and 1 base lay outside the gene matches. The CDR3 nucleotides are TGTGCCAGCAGTTATCAGGGGGCTGGGGCCAACGTCCTGACTTTC. The encoded protein is CASSYQGAGANVLTF.

With respect to this clonotype: A read error may be the cause here, since a much bigger clone is one base away. J is TRBJ1-2 and V is TRBV20-1, with 7 bases identical to TRBD1. The ends lost 4 bases at V and 5 bases at J; junction bases unmatched: 16. The CDR3 length is 16 residues. Germline-derived CDR1 and CDR2 are DFQATT and SNEGSKA (reference sequence). The CDR3, as DNA: TGCAGTGCTACATCCCCGGGACAGCTCCTTTCTTATGGCTACACCTTC. Translation: CSATSPGQLLSYGYTF.

CDR3 region: CASSTRQGANYGYTF. CDR3 DNA sequence: TGTGCCAGCAGTACCCGACAGGGAGCTAACTATGGCTACACCTTC. The chain combines TRBV6-5 with TRBJ1-2, with TRBD1 identical over 7 bases. The CDR3 is made up of 15 amino acids. CDR1 and CDR2 (germline): MNHEY, SVGAGI. J was trimmed by 0 bases and V by 5 bases; bases with no gene match: 6.

This clonotype appeared many times. The chain couples TRBV12-3 or TRBV12-4 to TRBJ1-5; no clear D. Trimming took off 3 bases at V and 6 bases at J, with 6 bases between the two ends. The CDR3 extends over 12 amino acids. DNA for the CDR3: TGTGCCAGCAGTTTTCGGGGTCAGCCCCAGCATTTT. This encodes CASSFRGQPQHF.

Ten or more counts support this clonotype. The chain has TRBV7-9 and TRBJ1-5; the match to TRBD1 covers 7 bases. In germline, CDR1 is SEHNR, CDR2 FQNEAQ (reference sequence). J was trimmed by 1 base and V by 4 bases; bases with no gene match: 4. There are 15 residues in the CDR3. CDR3 in amino acids: CASSSGTVSNQPQHF. The CDR3 nucleotides are TGTGCCAGCAGCTCCGGGACAGTAAGCAATCAGCCCCAGCATTTT. The complete variable domain, with remaining parts taken from reference TRBV7-9 and TRBJ1-5, reads DTGVSQNPRHKITKRGQNVTFRCDPISEHNRLYWYRQTLGQGPEFLTYFQNEAQLEKSRLLSDRFSAERPKGSFSTLEIQRTEQGDSAMYLCASSSGTVSNQPQHFGDGTRLSIL.

This clonotype has a count of ten or more. The chain carries TRBV9 and TRBJ2-1; 8 bases line up with TRBD2. Germline V gives CDR1 SGDLS, CDR2 YYNGEE. The CDR3 covers 16 residues. V was clipped by 4 bases and J by 2 bases; unmatched bases: 8. The CDR3 region has the DNA TGTGCCAGCAGCACCCAAGCGGGGGTCGCCTACAATGAGCAGTTCTTC. Its protein is CASSTQAGVAYNEQFF.

At least ten counts were recorded for this clonotype. The chain recombines TRBV11-2 with TRBJ1-1, with a weak D call TRBD1 (5 bases). V dropped 3 bases and J dropped 4 bases, with 15 bases sitting between them. Germline V CDR1 and CDR2: SGHAT, FQNNGV. The CDR3 runs 15 residues. The DNA for the CDR3 is TGTGCCAGCAGCTTGGCGGGAACAGGCGGCACTGAAGCTTTCTTT. Translating it yields CASSLAGTGGTEAFF.

This clonotype has a handful of counts. The genes are TRBV30 and TRBJ2-7, with 9 nucleotides matching TRBD1. Trimming at V came to 1 base and at J to 2 bases, leaving 0 bases not matched to a gene. Looked up from germline, CDR1 is GTSNPN and CDR2 is SVGIG (reference sequence). The length of the CDR3 is 13 residues. The CDR3 DNA reads TGTGCCTGGAGTGGACAGGGGGCCTACGAGCAGTACTTC. Translated, it gives CAWSGQGAYEQYF.

V is TRBV5-5 and J is TRBJ2-5, with a tentative D call TRBD1 (5 bases). V lost 3 bases and J 5 bases, leaving 20 bases between the germline ends. This CDR3 has 16 residues. Germline CDR1 reads SGHKS; CDR2 reads YYEKEE (reference sequence). DNA of the CDR3: TGTGCCAGCAGCTGGGGCGATGTAGGGGCCGGGGAGACCCAGTACTTC. It is translated as CASSWGDVGAGETQYF.

This clonotype is medium-sized within its sample. The chain has TRBV13 and TRBJ1-5; the match to TRBD1 covers 9 bases. The CDR3 spans 14 residues. Germline V gene sequence: CDR1 PRHDT, CDR2 FYEKMQ (reference sequence). J was trimmed by 6 bases and V by 7 bases; bases with no gene match: 7. CDR3 DNA: TGTGCCAGCAACAACAGGGGGCATGGTCAGCCCCAGCATTTT. It is translated as CASNNRGHGQPQHF.

This clonotype was detected many times. This sequence joins TRBV20-1 and TRBJ1-6; no clear D. Trimming removed 6 bases from V and 2 bases from J, with 20 bases in between. The length of the CDR3 is 17 residues. Germline V CDR1 and CDR2: DFQATT, SNEGSKA (reference sequence). The CDR3 loop reads CSAPHPDGGPYNSPLHF. Written as DNA, the CDR3 is TGCAGTGCCCCCCACCCTGACGGCGGACCCTATAATTCACCCCTCCACTTT.

This clonotype was counted only a few times. This chain joins TRBV2 and TRBJ2-3, with 8 bases fitting TRBD2. Germline loops: CDR1 SNHLY, CDR2 FYNNEI. The CDR3 is made up of 16 amino acids. With 4 bases clipped from V and 0 bases from J, the junction kept 6 bases outside the gene matches. CDR3 protein: CASSGSGGSSTDTQYF. CDR3 DNA: TGTGCCAGCAGTGGGAGCGGGGGTTCCAGCACAGATACGCAGTATTTT.